The TCR beta chain under discussion was sequenced for a study of cytomegalovirus exposure and HLA in healthy donors. In regard to this clone: Its antigen is unknown.

The donors (healthy individuals) were bone marrow donors. Vbeta (60) and Jbeta (13) primers were used in the PCR. As originally analysed: In a later analysis, 79 million or so unique TCR beta chains included roughly 11 million shared by two or more donors. Some clones are missing from TCRdb's copy, which holds only in-frame ones; the method was immunoSEQ multiplex PCR. That table gives V, J and clone size, and the DNA gave D and trimming. Of approximately 92,000 clones listed, around 74% were seen once; the top ten hold around 7.5%. Study observations and caveats: Later analysis identified 17,000 or so TCR beta sequences associated with HLA alleles, using a false discovery rate threshold of 0.05. Prior analysis indicated that the majority of TCR beta V segments exhibited productivity approximately 90% or approximately 30% of the time.

This CDR3 is 14 amino acids long. Trimming took 0 bases from V and 2 from J, leaving 8 bases between them. Per the germline V gene, CDR1 is SGHRS and CDR2 is YFSETQ. This receptor was taken from a man between 45 and 60 years old in good health and CMV-seropositive. Sequencing was carried out using PBMCs. V gene TRBV5-1 combines with J gene TRBJ2-5; D may be TRBD1 (6 bases). In DNA form, the CDR3 reads TGCGCCAGCAGCTTGGCAGGGGTTCAAGAGACCCAGTACTTC. Translated, it gives CASSLAGVQETQYF.